This section outlines one TCR beta chain sequence together with its context. The CDR3 spans 13 residues. CDR1 is MGHDK and CDR2 is SYGVNS in the germline V gene. Trimming pared 6 bases from V and 5 bases from J, leaving 8 bases between. The data originate from a study of blood T cell repertoires in COVID-19. Study-level information: Acute-phase and convalescent COVID-19 samples originated in the United States, Italy and Spain. T cells, B-cell-depleted T cells, or PBMCs provided the cDNA or gDNA that served as material.

Original data processing: Estimated nucleated cell counts came from reference gene primer amplification. Profiling relied on immunoSEQ multiplex PCR, and the TCRdb table lists in-frame clones only, not all of them. The V and J calls and clone size were taken over from that table, and D and trimming were inferred from the DNA. The table has around 130,000 clones, 80% to 90% seen once. This receptor was identified in a man between 65 and 85 years old with active or convalescent COVID-19. The chain is built from TRBV25-1 and TRBJ1-6; TRBD1 is a possible D gene (6 bases). The sample was peripheral blood. CDR3 DNA sequence: TGTGCCAGCAGGGACAGTAATAATTCACCCCTCCACTTT. Protein sequence: CASRDSNNSPLHF.